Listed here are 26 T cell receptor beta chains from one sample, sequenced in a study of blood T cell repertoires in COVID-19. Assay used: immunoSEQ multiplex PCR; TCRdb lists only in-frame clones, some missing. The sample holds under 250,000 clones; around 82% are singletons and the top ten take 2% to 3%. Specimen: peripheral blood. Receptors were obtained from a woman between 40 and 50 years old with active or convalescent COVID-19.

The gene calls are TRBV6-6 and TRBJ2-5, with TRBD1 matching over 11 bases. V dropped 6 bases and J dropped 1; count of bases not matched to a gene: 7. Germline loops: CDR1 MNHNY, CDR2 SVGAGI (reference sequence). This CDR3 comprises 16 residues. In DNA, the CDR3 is TGTGCCAGCAGGCTAACCGGGACAGGGGGCCAAGAGACCCAGTACTTC. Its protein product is CASRLTGTGGQETQYF.

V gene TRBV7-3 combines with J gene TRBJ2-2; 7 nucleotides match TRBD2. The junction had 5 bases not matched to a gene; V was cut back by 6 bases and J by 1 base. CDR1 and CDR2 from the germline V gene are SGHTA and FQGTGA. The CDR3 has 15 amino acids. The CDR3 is CASSRLALNTGELFF. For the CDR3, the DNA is TGTGCCAGCAGTAGACTAGCCCTGAACACCGGGGAGCTGTTTTTT.

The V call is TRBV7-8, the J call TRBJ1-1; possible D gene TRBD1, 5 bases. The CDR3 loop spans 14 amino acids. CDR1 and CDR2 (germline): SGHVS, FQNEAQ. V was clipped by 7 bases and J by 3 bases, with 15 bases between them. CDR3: CASTVDGGYTEAFF. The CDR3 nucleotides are TGTGCCAGCACCGTCGACGGGGGGTACACTGAAGCTTTCTTT. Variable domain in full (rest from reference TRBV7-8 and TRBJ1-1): GAGVSQSPRYKVAKRGQDVALRCDPISGHVSLFWYQQALGQGPEFLTYFQNEAQLDKSGLPSDRFFAERPEGSVSTLKIQRTQQEDSAVYLCASTVDGGYTEAFFGQGTRLTVV.

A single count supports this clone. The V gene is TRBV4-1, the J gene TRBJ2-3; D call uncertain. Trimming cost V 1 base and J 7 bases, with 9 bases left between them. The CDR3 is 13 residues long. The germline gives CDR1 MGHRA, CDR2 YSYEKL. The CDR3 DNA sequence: TGCGCCAGCAGCCAAGGAGGTAGGCATACGCAGTATTTT. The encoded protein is CASSQGGRHTQYF.

CDR3 loop: CASSGGLGGNSPLHF. The CDR3 bases are TGTGCCAGCAGCGGCGGTTTGGGGGGAAATTCACCCCTCCACTTT. V and J are TRBV5-5 and TRBJ1-6; D perhaps matches TRBD1 (5 bases). The CDR3 extends over 15 amino acids. Germline V gene lookup returns CDR1 SGHKS and CDR2 YYEKEE (reference sequence). V lost 4 bases and J 7 bases, leaving 15 bases between the germline ends.

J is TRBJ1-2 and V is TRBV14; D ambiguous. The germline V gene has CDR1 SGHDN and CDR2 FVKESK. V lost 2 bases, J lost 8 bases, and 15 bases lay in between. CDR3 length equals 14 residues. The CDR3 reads CASSQSGALGGYTF. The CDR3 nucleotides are TGTGCCAGCAGCCAATCGGGAGCCTTGGGGGGCTACACCTTC.

The chain's CDR3 is CASSIEGIRQGFSNQPQHF. The CDR3 DNA reads TGTGCCAGTAGTATAGAAGGGATACGCCAGGGATTTAGCAATCAGCCCCAGCATTTT. The V call is TRBV19, the J call TRBJ1-5; maybe TRBD1 (5 bases). The CDR3 covers 19 residues. Germline V CDR1 and CDR2: LNHDA, SQIVND (reference sequence). V was pared by 0 bases and J by 0 bases, with 18 bases between.

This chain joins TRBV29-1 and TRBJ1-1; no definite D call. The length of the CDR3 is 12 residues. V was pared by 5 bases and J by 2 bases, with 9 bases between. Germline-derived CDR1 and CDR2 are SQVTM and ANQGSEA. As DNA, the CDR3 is TGCAGCGTTACCGAGGGTAACACTGAAGCTTTCTTT. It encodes CSVTEGNTEAFF.

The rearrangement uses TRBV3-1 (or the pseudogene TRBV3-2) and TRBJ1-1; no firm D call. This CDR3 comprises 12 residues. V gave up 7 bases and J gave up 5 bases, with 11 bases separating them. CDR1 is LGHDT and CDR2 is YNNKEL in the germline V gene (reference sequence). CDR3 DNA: TGTGCCAGCACGGCGGGGTGGACTGAAGCTTTCTTT. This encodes CASTAGWTEAFF.

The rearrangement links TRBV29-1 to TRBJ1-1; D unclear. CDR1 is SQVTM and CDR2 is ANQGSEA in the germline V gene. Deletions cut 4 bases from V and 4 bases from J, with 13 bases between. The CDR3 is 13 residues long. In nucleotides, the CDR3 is TGCAGCGTTGGTAGGGAGGGTTCCACTGAAGCTTTCTTT. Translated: CSVGREGSTEAFF.

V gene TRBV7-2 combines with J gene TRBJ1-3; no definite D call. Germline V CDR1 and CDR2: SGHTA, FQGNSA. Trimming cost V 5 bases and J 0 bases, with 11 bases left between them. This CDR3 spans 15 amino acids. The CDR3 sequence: CASSPRHSSGNTIYF. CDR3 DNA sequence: TGTGCCAGCAGCCCCCGACACTCCTCTGGAAACACCATATATTTT.

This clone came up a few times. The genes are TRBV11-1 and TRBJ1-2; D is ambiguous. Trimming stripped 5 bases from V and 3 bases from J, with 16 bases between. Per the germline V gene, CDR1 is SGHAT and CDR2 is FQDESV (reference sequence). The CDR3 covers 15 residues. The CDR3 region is CASSKTPEVYYGYTF. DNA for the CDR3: TGTGCCAGCAGCAAGACTCCTGAGGTGTACTATGGCTACACCTTC.

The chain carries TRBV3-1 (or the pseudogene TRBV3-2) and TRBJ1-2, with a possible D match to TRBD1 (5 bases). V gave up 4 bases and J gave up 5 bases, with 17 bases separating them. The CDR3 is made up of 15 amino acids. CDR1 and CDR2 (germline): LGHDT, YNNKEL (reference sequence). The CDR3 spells CASSLGGDIGYGYTF. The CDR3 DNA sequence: TGTGCCAGCAGCCTAGGAGGGGATATCGGGTATGGCTACACCTTC.

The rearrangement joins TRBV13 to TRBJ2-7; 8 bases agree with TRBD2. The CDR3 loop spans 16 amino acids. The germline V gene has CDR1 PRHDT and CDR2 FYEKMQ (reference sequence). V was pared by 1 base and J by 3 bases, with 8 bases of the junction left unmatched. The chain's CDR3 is CASSLVGGRLSYEQYF. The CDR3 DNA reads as TGTGCCAGCAGCTTAGTCGGCGGGAGGTTGAGCTACGAGCAGTACTTC.

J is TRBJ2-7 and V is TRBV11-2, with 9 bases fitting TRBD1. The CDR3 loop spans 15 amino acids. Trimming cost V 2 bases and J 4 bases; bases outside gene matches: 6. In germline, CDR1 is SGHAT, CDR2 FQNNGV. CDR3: CASSLRTGASYEQYF. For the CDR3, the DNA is TGTGCCAGCAGCTTACGGACAGGGGCCTCTTACGAGCAGTACTTC.

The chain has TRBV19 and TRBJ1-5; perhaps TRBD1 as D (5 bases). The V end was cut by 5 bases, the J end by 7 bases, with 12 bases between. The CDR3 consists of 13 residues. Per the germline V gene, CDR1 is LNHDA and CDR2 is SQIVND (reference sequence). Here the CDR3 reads CASSGQGRQPQHF. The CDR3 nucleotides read TGTGCCAGTAGTGGCCAGGGAAGGCAGCCCCAGCATTTT.

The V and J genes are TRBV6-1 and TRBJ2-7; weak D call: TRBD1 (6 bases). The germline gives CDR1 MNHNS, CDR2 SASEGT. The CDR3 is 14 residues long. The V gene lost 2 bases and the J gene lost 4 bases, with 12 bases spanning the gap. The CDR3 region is CASSEMGAKYEQYF. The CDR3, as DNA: TGTGCCAGCAGTGAAATGGGGGCTAAATACGAGCAGTACTTC.

The CDR3 sequence is CASTPDREHEQYF. Here the CDR3 DNA reads TGTGCCAGCACCCCCGACAGGGAACACGAGCAGTACTTC. This chain joins TRBV6-5 and TRBJ2-7; 7 positions agree with TRBD1. Trimming removed 7 bases from V and 5 bases from J; junction bases left unmatched: 8. The length of the CDR3 is 13 residues. The V gene's germline CDR1 is MNHEY and CDR2 SVGAGI.

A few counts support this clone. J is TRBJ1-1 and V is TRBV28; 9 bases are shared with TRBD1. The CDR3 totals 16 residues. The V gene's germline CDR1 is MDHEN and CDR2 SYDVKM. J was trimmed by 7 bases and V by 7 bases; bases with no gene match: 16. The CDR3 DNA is TGTGCCAGCACCTTGCCGGGGGACAGGGTAGTCGGTGAAGCTTTCTTT. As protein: CASTLPGDRVVGEAFF.

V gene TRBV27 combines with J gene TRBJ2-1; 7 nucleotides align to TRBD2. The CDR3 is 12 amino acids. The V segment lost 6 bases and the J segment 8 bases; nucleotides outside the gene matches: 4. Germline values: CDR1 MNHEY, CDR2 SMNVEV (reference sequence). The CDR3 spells CASRTSGDEQFF. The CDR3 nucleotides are TGTGCCAGCAGGACGAGCGGGGATGAGCAGTTCTTC.

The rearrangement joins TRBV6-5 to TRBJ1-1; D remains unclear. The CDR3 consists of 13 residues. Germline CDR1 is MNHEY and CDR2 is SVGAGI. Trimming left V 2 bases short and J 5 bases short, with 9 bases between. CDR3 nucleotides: TGTGCCAGCAGTTACGAGGGTGGGACTGAAGCTTTCTTT. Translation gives CASSYEGGTEAFF.

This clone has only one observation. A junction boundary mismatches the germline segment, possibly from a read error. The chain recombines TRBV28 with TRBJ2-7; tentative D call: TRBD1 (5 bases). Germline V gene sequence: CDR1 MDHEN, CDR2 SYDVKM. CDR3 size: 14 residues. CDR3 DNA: TGTGCCAGCAGCTTATACCTCCAGGGATACGAGCAGTACTTC. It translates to CASSLYLQGYEQYF.

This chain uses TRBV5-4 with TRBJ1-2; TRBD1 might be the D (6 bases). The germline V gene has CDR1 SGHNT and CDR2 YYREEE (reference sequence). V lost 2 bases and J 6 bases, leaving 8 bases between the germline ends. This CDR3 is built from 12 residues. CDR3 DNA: TGTGCCAGCAGCTTAGGGGGGGATGGCTACACCTTC. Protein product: CASSLGGDGYTF.

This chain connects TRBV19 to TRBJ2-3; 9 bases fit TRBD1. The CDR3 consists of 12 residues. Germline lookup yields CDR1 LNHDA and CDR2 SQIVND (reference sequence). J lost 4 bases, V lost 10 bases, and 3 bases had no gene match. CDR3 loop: CATRTGADTQYF. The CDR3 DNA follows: TGTGCCACCAGGACAGGGGCAGATACGCAGTATTTT.

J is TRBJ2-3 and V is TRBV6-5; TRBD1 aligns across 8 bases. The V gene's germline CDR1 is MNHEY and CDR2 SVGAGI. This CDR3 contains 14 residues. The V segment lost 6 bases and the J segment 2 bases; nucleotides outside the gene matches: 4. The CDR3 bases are TGTGCCAGCAGAAACAGGGGGGACACAGATACGCAGTATTTT. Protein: CASRNRGDTDTQYF.

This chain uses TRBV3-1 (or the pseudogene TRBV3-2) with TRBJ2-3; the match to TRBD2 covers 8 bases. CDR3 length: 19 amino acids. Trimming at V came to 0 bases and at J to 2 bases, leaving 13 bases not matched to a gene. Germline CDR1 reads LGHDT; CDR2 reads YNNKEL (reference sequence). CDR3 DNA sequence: TGTGCCAGCAGCCAAGATTTCGGGAGGGCCTTCGGGTACACAGATACGCAGTATTTT. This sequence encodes CASSQDFGRAFGYTDTQYF.